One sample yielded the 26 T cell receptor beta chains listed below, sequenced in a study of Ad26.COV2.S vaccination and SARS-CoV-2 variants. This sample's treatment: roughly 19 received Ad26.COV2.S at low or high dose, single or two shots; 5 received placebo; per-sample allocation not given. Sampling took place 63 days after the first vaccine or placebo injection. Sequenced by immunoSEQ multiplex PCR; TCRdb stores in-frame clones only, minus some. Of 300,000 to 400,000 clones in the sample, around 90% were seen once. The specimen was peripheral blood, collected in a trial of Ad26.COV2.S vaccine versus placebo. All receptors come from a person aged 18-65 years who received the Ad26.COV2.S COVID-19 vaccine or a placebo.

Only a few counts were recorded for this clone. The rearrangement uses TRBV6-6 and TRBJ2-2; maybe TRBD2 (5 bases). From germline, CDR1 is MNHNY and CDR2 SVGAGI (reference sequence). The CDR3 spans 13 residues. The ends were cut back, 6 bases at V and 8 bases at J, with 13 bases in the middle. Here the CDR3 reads CASSPSLGGELFF. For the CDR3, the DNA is TGTGCCAGCAGCCCTTCACTAGGGGGGGAGCTGTTTTTT.

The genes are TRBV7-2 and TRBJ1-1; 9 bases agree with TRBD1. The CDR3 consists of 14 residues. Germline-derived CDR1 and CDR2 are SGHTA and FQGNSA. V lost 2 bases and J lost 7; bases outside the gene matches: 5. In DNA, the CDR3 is TGTGCCAGCAGCTTAAACAGGGGGCAGAGTGAAGCTTTCTTT. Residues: CASSLNRGQSEAFF.

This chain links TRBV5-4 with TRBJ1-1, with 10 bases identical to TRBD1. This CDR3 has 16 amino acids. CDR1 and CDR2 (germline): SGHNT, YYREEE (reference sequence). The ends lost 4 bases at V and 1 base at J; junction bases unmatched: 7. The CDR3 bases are TGTGCCAGCAGCCAACCCGGGACAGGGGAGAACACTGAAGCTTTCTTT. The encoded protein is CASSQPGTGENTEAFF.

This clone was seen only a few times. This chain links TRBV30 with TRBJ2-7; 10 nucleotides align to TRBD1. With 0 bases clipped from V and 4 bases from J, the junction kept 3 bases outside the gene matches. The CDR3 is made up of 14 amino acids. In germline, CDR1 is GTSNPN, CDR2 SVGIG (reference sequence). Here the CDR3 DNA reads TGTGCCTGGAGTGTGACAGGGGGCGGTTACGAGCAGTACTTC. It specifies CAWSVTGGGYEQYF. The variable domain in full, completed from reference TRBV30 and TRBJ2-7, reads SQTIHQWPATLVQPVGSPLSLECTVEGTSNPNLYWYRQAAGRGLQLLFYSVGIGQISSEVPQNLSASRPQDRQFILSSKKLLLSDSGFYLCAWSVTGGGYEQYFGPGTRLTVT.

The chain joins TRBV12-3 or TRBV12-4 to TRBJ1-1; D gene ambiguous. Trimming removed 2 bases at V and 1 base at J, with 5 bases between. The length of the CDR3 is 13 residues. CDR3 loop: CASSLKRNTEAFF. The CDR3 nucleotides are TGTGCCAGCAGTTTAAAAAGGAACACTGAAGCTTTCTTT.

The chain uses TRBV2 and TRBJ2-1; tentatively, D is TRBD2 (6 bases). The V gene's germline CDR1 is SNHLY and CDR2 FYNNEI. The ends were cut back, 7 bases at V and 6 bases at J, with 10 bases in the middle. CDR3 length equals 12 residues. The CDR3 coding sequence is TGTGCCAGCATGGAGGGAGGCAATGAGCAGTTCTTC. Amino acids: CASMEGGNEQFF.

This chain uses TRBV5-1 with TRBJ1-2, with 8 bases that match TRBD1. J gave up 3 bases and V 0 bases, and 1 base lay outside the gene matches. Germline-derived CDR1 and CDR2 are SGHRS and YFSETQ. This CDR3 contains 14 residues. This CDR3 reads CASSLAQGDYGYTF. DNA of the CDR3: TGCGCCAGCAGCTTGGCACAGGGGGACTATGGCTACACCTTC.

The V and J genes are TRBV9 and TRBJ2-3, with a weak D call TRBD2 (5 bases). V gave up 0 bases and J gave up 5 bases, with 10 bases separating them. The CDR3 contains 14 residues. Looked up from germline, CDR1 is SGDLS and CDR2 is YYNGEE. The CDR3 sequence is CASSVERMGDTQYF. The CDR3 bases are TGTGCCAGCAGCGTAGAGCGGATGGGAGATACGCAGTATTTT.

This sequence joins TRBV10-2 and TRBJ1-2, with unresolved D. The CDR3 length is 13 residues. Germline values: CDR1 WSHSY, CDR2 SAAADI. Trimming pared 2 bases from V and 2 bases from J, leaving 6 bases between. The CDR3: CASSETENYGYTF. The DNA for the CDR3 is TGCGCCAGCAGTGAGACAGAGAACTATGGCTACACCTTC.

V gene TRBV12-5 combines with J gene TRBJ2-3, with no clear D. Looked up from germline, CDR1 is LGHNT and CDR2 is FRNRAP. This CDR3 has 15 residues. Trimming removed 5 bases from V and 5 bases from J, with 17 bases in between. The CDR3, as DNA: TGTGCTAGTGGTCTCCTAGGATCGTATGGAGATACGCAGTATTTT. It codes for CASGLLGSYGDTQYF.

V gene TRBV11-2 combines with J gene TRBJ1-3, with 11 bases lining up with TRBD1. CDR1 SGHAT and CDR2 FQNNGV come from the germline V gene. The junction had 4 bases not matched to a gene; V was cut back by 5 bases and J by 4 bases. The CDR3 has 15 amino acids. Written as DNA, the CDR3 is TGTGCCAGCAGCACAAGGACAGGGGGCGGAAACACCATATATTTT. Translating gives CASSTRTGGGNTIYF.

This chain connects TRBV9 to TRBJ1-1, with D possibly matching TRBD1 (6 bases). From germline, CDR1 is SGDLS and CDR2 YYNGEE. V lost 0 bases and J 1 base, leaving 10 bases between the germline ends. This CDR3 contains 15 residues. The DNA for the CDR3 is TGTGCCAGCAGCGTAGTCGGGGGGCGGAACACTGAAGCTTTCTTT. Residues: CASSVVGGRNTEAFF. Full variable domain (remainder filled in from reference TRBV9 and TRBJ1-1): DSGVTQTPKHLITATGQRVTLRCSPRSGDLSVYWYQQSLDQGLQFLIQYYNGEERAKGNILERFSAQQFPDLHSELNLSSLELGDSALYFCASSVVGGRNTEAFFGQGTRLTVV.

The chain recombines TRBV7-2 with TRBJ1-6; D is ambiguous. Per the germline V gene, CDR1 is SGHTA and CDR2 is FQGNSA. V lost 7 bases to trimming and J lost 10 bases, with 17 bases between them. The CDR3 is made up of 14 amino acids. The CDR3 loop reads CASNPQAGSSPLHF. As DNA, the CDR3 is TGTGCCAGCAATCCCCAGGCAGGTTCATCACCCCTCCACTTT.

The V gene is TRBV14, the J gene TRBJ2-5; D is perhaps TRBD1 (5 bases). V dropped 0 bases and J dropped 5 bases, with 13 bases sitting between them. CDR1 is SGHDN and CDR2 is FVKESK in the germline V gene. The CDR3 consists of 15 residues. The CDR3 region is CASSQDPTEWETQYF. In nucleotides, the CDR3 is TGTGCCAGCAGCCAAGATCCGACAGAGTGGGAGACCCAGTACTTC.

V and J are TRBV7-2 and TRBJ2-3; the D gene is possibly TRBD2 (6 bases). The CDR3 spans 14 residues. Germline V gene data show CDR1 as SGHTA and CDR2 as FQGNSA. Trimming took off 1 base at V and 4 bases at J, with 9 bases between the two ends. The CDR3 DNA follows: TGTGCCAGCAGCTTAGATCCGGGGGCAGATACGCAGTATTTT. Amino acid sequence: CASSLDPGADTQYF.

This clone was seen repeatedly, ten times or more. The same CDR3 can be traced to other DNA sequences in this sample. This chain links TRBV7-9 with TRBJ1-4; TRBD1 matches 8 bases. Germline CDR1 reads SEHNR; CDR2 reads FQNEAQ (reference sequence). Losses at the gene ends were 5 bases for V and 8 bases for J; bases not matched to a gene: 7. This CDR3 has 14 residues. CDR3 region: CASSPTGAGEKLFF. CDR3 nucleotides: TGTGCCAGCAGCCCGACAGGGGCAGGGGAAAAACTGTTTTTT. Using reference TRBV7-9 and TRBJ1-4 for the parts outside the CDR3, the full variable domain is DTGVSQNPRHKITKRGQNVTFRCDPISEHNRLYWYRQTLGQGPEFLTYFQNEAQLEKSRLLSDRFSAERPKGSFSTLEIQRTEQGDSAMYLCASSPTGAGEKLFFGSGTQLSVL.

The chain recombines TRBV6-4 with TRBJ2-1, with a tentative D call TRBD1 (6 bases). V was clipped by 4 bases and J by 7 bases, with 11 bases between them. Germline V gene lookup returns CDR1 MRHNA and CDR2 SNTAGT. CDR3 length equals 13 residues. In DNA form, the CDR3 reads TGTGCCAGCAGTGCCAGGGGATTGAATGAGCAGTTCTTC. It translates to CASSARGLNEQFF.

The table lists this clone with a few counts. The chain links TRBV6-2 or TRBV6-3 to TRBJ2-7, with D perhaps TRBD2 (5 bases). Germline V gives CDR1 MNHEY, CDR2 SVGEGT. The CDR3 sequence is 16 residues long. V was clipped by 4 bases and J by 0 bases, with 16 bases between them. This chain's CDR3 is CASSFATGINSYEQYF. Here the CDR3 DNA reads TGTGCCAGCAGTTTTGCGACGGGGATTAACTCCTACGAGCAGTACTTC.

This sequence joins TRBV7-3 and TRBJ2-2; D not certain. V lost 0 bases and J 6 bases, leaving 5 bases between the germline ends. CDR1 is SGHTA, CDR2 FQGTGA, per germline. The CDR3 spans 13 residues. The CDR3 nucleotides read TGTGCCAGCAGCTTAACAGGGTCCGGGGAGCTGTTTTTT. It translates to CASSLTGSGELFF. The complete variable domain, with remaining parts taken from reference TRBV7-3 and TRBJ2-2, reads GAGVSQTPSNKVTEKGKYVELRCDPISGHTALYWYRQSLGQGPEFLIYFQGTGAADDSGLPNDRFFAVRPEGSVSTLKIQRTERGDSAVYLCASSLTGSGELFFGEGSRLTVL.

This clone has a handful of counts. CDR3 bases: TGTGCCAGCAGCCGGACAGAAGTGGGAGGCTACACCTTC. Its protein is CASSRTEVGGYTF. This chain uses TRBV28 with TRBJ1-2; TRBD1 might be the D (6 bases). The CDR3 spans 13 residues. V was trimmed by 6 bases and J by 8 bases, leaving 16 bases between them. The germline CDR1 and CDR2 sequences are MDHEN and SYDVKM.

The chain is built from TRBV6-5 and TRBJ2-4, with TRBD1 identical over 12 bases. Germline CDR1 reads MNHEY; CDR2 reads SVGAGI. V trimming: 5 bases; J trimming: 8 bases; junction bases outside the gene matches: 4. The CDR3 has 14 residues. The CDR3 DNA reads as TGTGCCAGCAGTCCGGGACAGGGGGCGGACATTCAGTACTTC. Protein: CASSPGQGADIQYF.

Here the CDR3 reads CASSSPGLAGKNEQFF. In DNA, the CDR3 is TGTGCCAGCAGCTCCCCGGGACTAGCGGGGAAGAATGAGCAGTTCTTC. The V call is TRBV11-2, the J call TRBJ2-1; TRBD2 matches at 13 bases. This CDR3 is 16 amino acids long. Germline loops: CDR1 SGHAT, CDR2 FQNNGV. Unmatched junction bases numbered 7, after V lost 4 bases and J lost 7 bases. The whole variable domain, filled in from reference TRBV11-2 and TRBJ2-1, reads EAGVAQSPRYKIIEKRQSVAFWCNPISGHATLYWYQQILGQGPKLLIQFQNNGVVDDSQLPKDRFSAERLKGVDSTLKIQPAKLEDSAVYLCASSSPGLAGKNEQFFGPGTRLTVL.

For the CDR3, the DNA is TGTGCCAGCAGCGTAGCCGCAGGCTCTGGAAACACCATATATTTT. Translation: CASSVAAGSGNTIYF. The rearrangement joins TRBV9 to TRBJ1-3; no definite D call. This CDR3 comprises 15 residues. CDR1 is SGDLS, CDR2 YYNGEE, per germline. Between the trimmed V and J ends, which lost 0 bases and 0 bases, there was a span of 7 bases.

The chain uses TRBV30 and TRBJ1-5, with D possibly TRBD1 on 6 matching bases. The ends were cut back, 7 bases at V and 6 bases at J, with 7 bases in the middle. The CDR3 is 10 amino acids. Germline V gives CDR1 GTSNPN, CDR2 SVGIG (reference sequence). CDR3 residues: CALGGQPQHF. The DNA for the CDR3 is TGTGCCTTAGGGGGTCAGCCCCAGCATTTT.

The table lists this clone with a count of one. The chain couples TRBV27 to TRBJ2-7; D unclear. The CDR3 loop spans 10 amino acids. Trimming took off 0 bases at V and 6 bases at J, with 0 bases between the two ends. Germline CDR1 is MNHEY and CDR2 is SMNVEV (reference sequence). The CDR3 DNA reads TGTGCCAGCAGTTTATCCGAGCAGTACTTC. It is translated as CASSLSEQYF.

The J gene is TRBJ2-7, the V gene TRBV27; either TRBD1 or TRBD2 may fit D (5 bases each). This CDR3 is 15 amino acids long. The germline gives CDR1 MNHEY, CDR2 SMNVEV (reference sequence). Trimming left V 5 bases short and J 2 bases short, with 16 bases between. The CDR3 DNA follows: TGTGCCAGCAGTCTCACCGGGACCCGAACCTACGAGCAGTACTTC. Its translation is CASSLTGTRTYEQYF.